The table lists the clone carrying this T cell receptor beta chain with a few counts. Its antigen is unknown. The CDR3 totals 14 residues. CDR1 and CDR2 from the germline V gene are SGHRS and YFSETQ. V was shortened by 5 bases and J by 0 bases, with 11 bases between the two germline ends. These data are taken from a study of cytomegalovirus exposure and HLA in healthy donors. With 60 Vbeta and 13 Jbeta primers, the PCR was carried out. The repertoire was sequenced with immunoSEQ multiplex PCR; TCRdb's copy has only in-frame clones and lacks some. Of about 200,000 clones in the sample, 79% were seen once. Regarding the study as a whole: Several top significant clusters appeared, in a later analysis, to be linked to common viral pathogens. The records held CMV serostatus as the only immune exposure information.

The clonotype originates from a man aged 50 or older in good health and CMV-seronegative. The V and J genes are TRBV5-1 and TRBJ1-1, with D possibly being TRBD1 (5 bases). Source material: PBMCs. The CDR3: CASRGEALNTEAFF. In DNA form, the CDR3 reads TGCGCCAGCAGAGGGGAGGCGCTGAACACTGAAGCTTTCTTT. Based on the CDR3 plus reference TRBV5-1 and TRBJ1-1, the full variable domain is KAGVTQTPRYLIKTRGQQVTLSCSPISGHRSVSWYQQTPGQGLQFLFEYFSETQRNKGNFPGRFSGRQFSNSRSEMNVSTLELGDSALYLCASRGEALNTEAFFGQGTRLTVV.